The entry that follows covers one T cell receptor beta chain sequence. Its antigen is still unknown. This sample is drawn from a study of cytomegalovirus exposure and HLA in healthy donors. Findings of the study overall: Later findings reportedly placed an Asian-associated ancestry cluster below the roughly 700-donor mean for N-insertions.

The V gene's germline CDR1 is SGDLS and CDR2 YYNGEE. J gave up 4 bases and V 4 bases, and 9 bases lay outside the gene matches. The CDR3 totals 15 residues. PCR employed 60 Vbeta and 13 Jbeta primers. Generated by immunoSEQ multiplex PCR, the TCRdb table keeps only in-frame clones and is missing some. The top ten hold 18% of the sample, which has tens of thousands of clones, around 80% seen once. This TCR was sampled from a man between 65 and 85 years old in good health and CMV-seropositive. The chain combines TRBV9 with TRBJ2-7, with 9 bases identical to TRBD1. Source material: PBMCs. CDR3 nucleotide sequence: TGTGCCAGCAGCACAGGGACAGGGAGGGGGTACGAGCAGTACTTC. Translation gives CASSTGTGRGYEQYF.